The rows below give T cell receptor beta chains drawn from one sample of a study of blood T cell repertoires in COVID-19. Here immunoSEQ multiplex PCR was the method, and the copy in TCRdb shows in-frame clones only, minus some. The sample comprises 220,000 or so clones, around 87% of which are singletons, and about 10% rests with the top ten. Sequenced input: peripheral blood. All receptors derive from a woman aged 45-60 years with COVID-19, enrolled during active disease. Both conserved end residues are part of each CDR3. A D gene is named only where the DNA matches it firmly. Expanded clones are given a class, and other clones once, few, many or no size at all.

>14|.|.|TRBV7-8|TRBJ1-2
CASSRGPGNYGYTF
TGTGCCAGCAGCCGCGGGCCGGGAAACTATGGCTACACCTTC
>14|.|.|TRBV30|TRBJ2-1
CAWKPGLGLGEQFF
TGTGCCTGGAAGCCCGGACTCGGTCTAGGGGAGCAGTTCTTC
>15|few|.|TRBV7-2|TRBJ1-2
CASSLVDGGNYGYTF
TGTGCCAGCAGCTTAGTGGACGGGGGGAACTATGGCTACACCTTC
>13|.|.|TRBV12-3/TRBV12-4|TRBJ1-3
CASSRQSGNTIYF
TGTGCCAGCAGCCGCCAGTCTGGAAACACCATATATTTT
>15|few|.|TRBV18|TRBJ1-2
CASSPPEQGLYGYTF
TGTGCCAGCTCACCACCGGAACAGGGCCTCTATGGCTACACCTTC
>17|once|TRBD2|TRBV5-4|TRBJ2-7
CASSLGLMRGARGEQYF
TGTGCCAGCAGCTTAGGGTTAATGCGGGGGGCGAGGGGAGAGCAGTACTTC
>15|once|TRBD2|TRBV11-3|TRBJ2-7
CASSLEAGANYEQYF
TGTGCCAGCAGCTTAGAAGCGGGGGCGAACTACGAGCAGTACTTC
>16|.|TRBD1|TRBV27|TRBJ1-3
CASSPVQGAGGNTIYF
TGTGCCAGCAGTCCCGTTCAGGGGGCAGGGGGAAACACCATATATTTT
>16|.|.|TRBV30|TRBJ2-5
CAWRHPRLAPQETQYF
TGTGCCTGGAGGCACCCCCGCCTAGCGCCCCAAGAGACCCAGTACTTC
>18|.|TRBD1|TRBV5-1|TRBJ1-4
CATTTSSETGGKGEKLFF
TGCGCCACCACCACCTCGTCAGAGACAGGGGGTAAGGGGGAAAAACTGTTTTTT
>15|many|.|TRBV14|TRBJ1-3
CASSQSQGPRNTIYF
TGTGCCAGCAGCCAGTCCCAGGGGCCCAGGAACACCATATATTTT
>17|.|TRBD1|TRBV11-3|TRBJ2-7
CASSLVLSQGAIREQYF
TGTGCCAGCAGCTTAGTACTCTCACAGGGGGCGATCCGCGAGCAGTACTTC
>17|once|.|TRBV11-2|TRBJ2-2
CASSLAHRGWNTGELFF
TGTGCCAGCAGCTTAGCTCACCGGGGTTGGAACACCGGGGAGCTGTTTTTT